One TCR beta chain is described in this entry. The germline CDR1 and CDR2 sequences are ENHRY and SYGVKD. Trimming pared 6 bases from V and 8 bases from J, leaving 8 bases between. The CDR3 totals 11 residues. This specimen comes from a study of blood T cell repertoires in COVID-19. Data came from immunoSEQ multiplex PCR; TCRdb stores just in-frame clones and leaves some out. In the table there are around 450,000 clones, roughly 91% of which are singletons. V is TRBV10-3 and J is TRBJ2-1, with a tentative D call TRBD2 (6 bases). What was sequenced was PBMCs or T cells enriched from blood (not recorded which). The TCR sequence derives from a young man who had recovered from COVID-19. CDR3 DNA sequence: TGTGCCATCAGGCCGGGGGATGAGCAGTTCTTC. Encoded protein: CAIRPGDEQFF.